This TCR beta chain was captured in a study of T-cell reconstitution after alpha-beta-depleted transplantation in children. General study results and limits: Several hundred expanded graft clones reportedly were the source of alpha-beta T cells about two months after transplant.

The CDR3 consists of 12 residues. The V end was cut by 3 bases, the J end by 7 bases, with 10 bases between. Germline lookup yields CDR1 LNHDA and CDR2 SQIVND (reference sequence). It was with unique molecular identifiers that the TCRbeta library was prepared. TCRdb ran MiXCR on the PCR reads and lists one entry per CDR3 protein. Here the sample spans fewer than 1 million distinct CDR3 sequences, 16% being singletons. In regard to this clonotype: Its antigen is as yet unknown.

The source was PBMCs, mostly from graft donor cells, collected 360 days after TCRalphabeta/CD19-depleted stem cell transplant. This chain uses TRBV19 with TRBJ2-7; no reliable D call. This TCR derives from a male patient under 18 who had a stem cell transplant for acute lymphoblastic leukemia, so the T cells may come from the graft donor. The CDR3 DNA reads TGTGCCAGTAGTATTTTGGCTGGGGAGCAGTACTTC. Amino acids: CASSILAGEQYF.